This TCR beta chain was found in a study of shared clonotypes between healthy human individuals (dated by TCRdb to 2018 to 2020). For the wider study: The cohort comprised a couple of women and a few men aged 18 to 49 years. For each donor, CD4 naive and CD4 memory were each given three plates, CD8 naive was given two plates, and CD8 memory was given one plate. Blood TCR repertoires of five healthy adults were deeply sequenced to estimate repertoire size and the extent of clonotype sharing between individuals. Libraries were prepared and TCR repertoires were sequenced by different laboratories using diverse techniques, in order to increase sequencing depth and limit assay-specific biases. Per donor, leukapheresis produced somewhere between about 0.9 and 9 billion PBMCs. Study-wide findings and limitations: Higher generation probabilities were observed for clonotypes shared by all four sorted-subset donors than for non-shared clonotypes. Incomplete sequencing was indicated by rarefaction of sorted-subset datasets, despite the large sequencing depth. Pairwise subsampling indicated that sequencing depth was expected to affect the degree of clonotype sharing among donors. Sampling was limited to blood, and TCR repertoires in tissue likely differ from TCR repertoires in blood. Larger estimated clonotype richness was generally found for naive subsets than for memory subsets. The genetic and exposure-history diversity represented was limited by the small number of donors. Sharing across several donors was observed for approximately 5% of naive CD4, about 4% of naive CD8, 2% to 2.5% of memory CD4, and around 0.4% of memory CD8 clonotypes.

The donors were healthy, HIV-negative adults with no recently reported acute infections or vaccinations. Every donor was a Caucasian adult living in Nashville, Tennessee, USA. CD4+ T cells were enriched by magnetic negative selection, after which naive cells were positively selected on CD45RA and the negative fraction was taken as the memory subset. Blood was collected by leukapheresis, and PBMCs were isolated by Ficoll-Histopaque density gradient centrifugation and then cryopreserved in liquid nitrogen vapor phase. Analytical flow cytometry was used to check the purity and quantity of every magnetically sorted T cell population. Each sorted fraction had its genomic DNA isolated and then quantified by UV absorbance on a Nanodrop 2000c. On this clone: No cognate antigen has been identified for it. There are no base qualities to consult, and no much larger clone falls within one base.

V and J are trimmed by 4 bases and 4 bases, and the gene matches miss 7 bases of the junction. From a lookup of the germline V gene, CDR1 and CDR2 are SGHRS and YFSETQ. The CDR3 has 15 amino acids, counting the end cysteine and phenylalanine. This entry keeps only the CDR3 DNA: 45 bases, framed from base 1. Using the deep immunoSEQ assay, TCR CDR3 regions were amplified from genomic DNA by multiplex PCR. Genomic DNA extracted from each cell subset was distributed evenly over all wells of several immunoSEQ 96-well plates, and each plate served as one replicate. For sorted subsets, each replicate PCR was loaded with roughly 190 ng genomic DNA, equivalent to about 33,000 T cell genomes. Purified libraries were quantified with a Qubit 3.0 fluorometer, sized on a Bioanalyzer 2100, and re-quantified with the KAPA Library Quantification kit. Each immunoSEQ 96-well plate was sequenced on its own single-read 150-cycle Illumina NextSeq 550 flow cell. The original pipeline was this. Because the immunoSEQ output included only junctional sequences and no quality scores, the filtering could not be the same as the filtering used for full-length reads. Sequences were annotated with PyIR, a Python wrapper for IgBLAST v1.9, using IMGT germline references to assign V/J genes and CDR3. Reads were filtered out if the reads had weak V/J assignments (E-value above 1e-6), no CDR3, stop codons, out-of-frame junctions, or ambiguous translated residues. A V3J clonotype was defined by an identical inferred V gene, J gene, and CDR3 amino acid sequence. Percentage overlap between repertoires was computed as shared unique clonotypes divided by the size of the smaller repertoire. Three approaches were used to assess repertoire richness: RTK rarefaction, the Chao1 estimator, and Recon v2.1 estimates of unobserved clonotypes. For all TCRbeta clonotypes obtained by the gDNA method from several donors, generation probabilities were computed with OLGA. TCRdb holds this immuneACCESS table with in-frame rearrangements only. Some clones are missing; in checked studies, unresolved V genes explain under half, and the rest has no known cause. The D gene and trimming were derived from the DNA, and the V and J assignments and clone size from that table. The sample contains some 2.1 million clones, about 95% of them found a single time. The ten largest clonotypes hold 0.13% of the sample.

Input material: naive CD4+ T cells sorted from blood. Reading the label with the study, this specimen's cell subset or site is: CD45RA+ positively selected. This clonotype was obtained from a young man in good health. This chain is built from TRBV5-1 and TRBJ2-2; TRBD1 aligns with 7 central bases. The encoded CDR3 is CASSPTTGRTGELFF. The nucleotides are TGCGCCAGCAGCCCAACGACAGGGCGCACCGGGGAGCTGTTTTTT. Outside the CDR3, residues come from the reference TRBV5-1 and TRBJ2-2 proteins, so the full variable domain is: KAGVTQTPRYLIKTRGQQVTLSCSPISGHRSVSWYQQTPGQGLQFLFEYFSETQRNKGNFPGRFSGRQFSNSRSEMNVSTLELGDSALYLCASSPTTGRTGELFFGEGSRLTVL.